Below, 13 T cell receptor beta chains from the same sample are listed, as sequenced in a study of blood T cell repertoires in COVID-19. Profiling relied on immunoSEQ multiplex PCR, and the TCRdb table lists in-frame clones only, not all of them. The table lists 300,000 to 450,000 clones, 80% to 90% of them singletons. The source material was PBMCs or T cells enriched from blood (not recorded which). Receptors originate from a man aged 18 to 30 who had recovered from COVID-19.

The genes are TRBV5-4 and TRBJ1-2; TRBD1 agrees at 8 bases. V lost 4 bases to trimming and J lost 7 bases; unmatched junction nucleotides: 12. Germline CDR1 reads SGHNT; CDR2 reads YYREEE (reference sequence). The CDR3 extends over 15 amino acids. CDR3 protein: CASSHYRTGSIGYTF. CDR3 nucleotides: TGTGCCAGCAGCCATTATCGGACAGGGTCTATTGGCTACACCTTC.

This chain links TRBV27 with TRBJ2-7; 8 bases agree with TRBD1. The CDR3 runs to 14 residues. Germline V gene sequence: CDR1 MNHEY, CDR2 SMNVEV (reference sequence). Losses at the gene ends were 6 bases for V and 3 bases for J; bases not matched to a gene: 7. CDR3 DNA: TGTGCCAGCAGGTGGACAGGGACTTTCTACGAGCAGTACTTC. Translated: CASRWTGTFYEQYF.

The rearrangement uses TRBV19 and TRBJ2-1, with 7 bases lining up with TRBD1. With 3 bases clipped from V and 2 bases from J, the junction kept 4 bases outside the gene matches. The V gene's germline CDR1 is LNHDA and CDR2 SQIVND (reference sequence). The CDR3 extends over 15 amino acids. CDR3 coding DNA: TGTGCCAGTAGTATGGGAAGGGGGCCCTACAATGAGCAGTTCTTC. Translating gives CASSMGRGPYNEQFF.

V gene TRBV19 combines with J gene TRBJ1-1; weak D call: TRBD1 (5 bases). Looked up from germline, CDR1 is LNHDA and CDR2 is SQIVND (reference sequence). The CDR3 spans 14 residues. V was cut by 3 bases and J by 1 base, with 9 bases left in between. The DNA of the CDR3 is TGTGCCAGTAGTATCGGGGGGAAGAACACTGAAGCTTTCTTT. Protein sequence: CASSIGGKNTEAFF.

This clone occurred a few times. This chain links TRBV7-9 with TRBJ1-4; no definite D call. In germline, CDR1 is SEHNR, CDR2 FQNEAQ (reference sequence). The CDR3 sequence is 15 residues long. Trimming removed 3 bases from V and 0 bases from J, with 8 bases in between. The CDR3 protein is CASSFPSATNEKLFF. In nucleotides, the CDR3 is TGTGCCAGCAGCTTTCCATCAGCAACTAATGAAAAACTGTTTTTT.

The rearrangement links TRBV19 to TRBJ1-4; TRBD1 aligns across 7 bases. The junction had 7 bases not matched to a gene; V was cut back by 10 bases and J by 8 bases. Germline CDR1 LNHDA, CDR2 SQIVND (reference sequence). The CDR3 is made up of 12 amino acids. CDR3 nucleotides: TGTGCCACCAACCGGGACAGAGAAAAACTGTTTTTT. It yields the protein CATNRDREKLFF.

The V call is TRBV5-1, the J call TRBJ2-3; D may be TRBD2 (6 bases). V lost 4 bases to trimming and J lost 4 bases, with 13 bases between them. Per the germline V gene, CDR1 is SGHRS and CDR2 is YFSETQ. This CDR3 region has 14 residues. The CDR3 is CASSRGGTADTQYF. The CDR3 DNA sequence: TGCGCCAGCAGCCGTGGAGGGACCGCAGATACGCAGTATTTT. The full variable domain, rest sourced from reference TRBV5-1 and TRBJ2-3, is KAGVTQTPRYLIKTRGQQVTLSCSPISGHRSVSWYQQTPGQGLQFLFEYFSETQRNKGNFPGRFSGRQFSNSRSEMNVSTLELGDSALYLCASSRGGTADTQYFGPGTRLTVL.

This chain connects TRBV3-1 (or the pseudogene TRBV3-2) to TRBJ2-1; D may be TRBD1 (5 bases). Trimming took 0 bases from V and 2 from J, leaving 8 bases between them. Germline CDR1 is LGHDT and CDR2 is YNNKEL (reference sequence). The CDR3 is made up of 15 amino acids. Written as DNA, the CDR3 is TGTGCCAGCAGCCAAGACGCAGGGACCTACAATGAGCAGTTCTTC. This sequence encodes CASSQDAGTYNEQFF.

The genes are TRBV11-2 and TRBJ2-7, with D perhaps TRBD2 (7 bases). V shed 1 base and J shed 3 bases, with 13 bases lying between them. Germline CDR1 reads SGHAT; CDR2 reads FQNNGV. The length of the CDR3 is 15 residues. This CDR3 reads CASSLARGGIYEQYF. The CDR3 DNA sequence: TGTGCCAGCAGCTTAGCGAGGGGGGGGATCTACGAGCAGTACTTC.

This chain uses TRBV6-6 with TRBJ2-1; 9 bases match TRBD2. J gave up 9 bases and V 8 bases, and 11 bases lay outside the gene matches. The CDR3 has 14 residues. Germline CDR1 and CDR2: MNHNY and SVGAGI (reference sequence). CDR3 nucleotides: TGTGCCAGCCTCGCGGGCGGGGGGGCCAGTGAGCAGTTCTTC. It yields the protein CASLAGGGASEQFF.

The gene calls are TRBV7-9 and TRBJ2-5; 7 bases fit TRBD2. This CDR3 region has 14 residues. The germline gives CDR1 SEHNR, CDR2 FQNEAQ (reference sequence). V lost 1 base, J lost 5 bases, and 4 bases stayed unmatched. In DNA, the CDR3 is TGTGCCAGCAGCTTAGGGGGACTATCGGAGACCCAGTACTTC. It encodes CASSLGGLSETQYF.

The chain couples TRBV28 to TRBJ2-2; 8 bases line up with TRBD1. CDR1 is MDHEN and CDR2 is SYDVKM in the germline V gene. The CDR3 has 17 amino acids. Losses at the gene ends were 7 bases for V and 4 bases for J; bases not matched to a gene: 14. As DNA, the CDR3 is TGTGCCAGCACTGGGGCCTCAGGGGGCCTCGTCACCGGGGAGCTGTTTTTT. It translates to CASTGASGGLVTGELFF.

DNA for the CDR3: TGTGCCAGAAGCTTCGGGACTGTGTCCAATGAGCAGTTCTTC. As protein: CARSFGTVSNEQFF. The genes are TRBV5-3 and TRBJ2-1; possibly TRBD2 for D (6 bases). TRBV5-3 is identified as an open reading frame with a role that is uncertain. Trimming took 2 bases from V and 6 from J, leaving 12 bases between them. The CDR3 runs to 14 residues.